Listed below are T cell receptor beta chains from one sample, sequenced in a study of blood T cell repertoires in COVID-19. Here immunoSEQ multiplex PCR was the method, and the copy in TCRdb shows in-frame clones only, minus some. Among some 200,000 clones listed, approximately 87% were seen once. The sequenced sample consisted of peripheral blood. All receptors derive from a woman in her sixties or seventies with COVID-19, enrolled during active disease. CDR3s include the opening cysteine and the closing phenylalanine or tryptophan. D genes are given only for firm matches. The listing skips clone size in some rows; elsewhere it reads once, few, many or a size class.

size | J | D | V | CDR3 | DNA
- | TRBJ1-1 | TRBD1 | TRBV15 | CATSRAPTGGRTEAFF | TGTGCCACCAGCAGAGCCCCGACAGGGGGGAGGACTGAAGCTTTCTTT
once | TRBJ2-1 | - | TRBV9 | CASSPLGGEQAMNEQFF | TGTGCCAGCAGCCCCCTCGGGGGTGAACAAGCCATGAATGAGCAGTTCTTC
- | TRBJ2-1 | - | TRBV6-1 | CASSEATRNEQFF | TGTGCCAGCAGTGAAGCGACTAGAAATGAGCAGTTCTTC
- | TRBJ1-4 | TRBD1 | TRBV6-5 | CASSPRDSYEKLFF | TGTGCCAGCAGTCCCCGGGACAGCTATGAAAAACTGTTTTTT
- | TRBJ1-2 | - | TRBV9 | CASSVGLGATNYGYTF | TGTGCCAGCAGCGTAGGGTTGGGGGCCACTAACTATGGCTACACCTTC
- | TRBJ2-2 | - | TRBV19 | CASSMGLGAKWRELFF | TGTGCCAGTAGTATGGGTTTGGGGGCGAAGTGGAGGGAGCTGTTTTTT
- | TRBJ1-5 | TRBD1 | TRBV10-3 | CAISPGTVGQPQHF | TGTGCCATCAGCCCCGGGACAGTGGGTCAGCCCCAGCATTTT
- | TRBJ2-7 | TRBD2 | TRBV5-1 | CASSFGLAGGPRYEQYF | TGCGCCAGCAGCTTCGGACTAGCGGGAGGGCCTCGGTACGAGCAGTACTTC
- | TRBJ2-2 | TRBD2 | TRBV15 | CATSGGSQRGTGELFF | TGTGCCACCAGCGGTGGTTCACAGCGGGGGACCGGGGAGCTGTTTTTT
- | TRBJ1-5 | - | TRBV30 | CAWSVRGNSNQPQHF | TGTGCCTGGAGTGTACGAGGGAATAGCAATCAGCCCCAGCATTTT
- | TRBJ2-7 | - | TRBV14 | CASSQRTTSYEQYF | TGTGCCAGCAGCCAAAGGACTACCTCCTACGAGCAGTACTTC
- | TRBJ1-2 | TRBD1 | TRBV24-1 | CATAPGQGTGYTF | TGTGCCACCGCCCCGGGACAGGGGACTGGCTACACCTTC
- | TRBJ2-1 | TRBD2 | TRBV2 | CASGTSGRYGEQFF | TGTGCCAGCGGGACTAGCGGGAGGTACGGTGAGCAGTTCTTC
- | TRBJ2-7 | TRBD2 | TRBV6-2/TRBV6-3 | CASSYPWASGSSYEQYF | TGTGCCAGCAGTTACCCGTGGGCTAGCGGGAGCTCCTACGAGCAGTACTTC
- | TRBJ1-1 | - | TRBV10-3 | CATIGAEAFF | TGTGCCACCATAGGGGCTGAAGCTTTCTTT
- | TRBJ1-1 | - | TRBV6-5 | CASSYGGGGGTEAFF | TGTGCCAGCAGTTACGGCGGGGGTGGTGGCACTGAAGCTTTCTTT
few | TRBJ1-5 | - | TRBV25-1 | CASSEFGSNQPQHF | TGTGCCAGCAGTGAGTTCGGGTCAAATCAGCCCCAGCATTTT
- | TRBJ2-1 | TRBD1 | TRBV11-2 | CASSLETGTFNEQFF | TGTGCCAGCAGCTTAGAGACAGGGACATTCAATGAGCAGTTCTTC
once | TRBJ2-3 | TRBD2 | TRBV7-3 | CASKSGTSGTADTQYF | TGTGCCAGCAAATCGGGGACTAGCGGGACGGCAGATACGCAGTATTTT
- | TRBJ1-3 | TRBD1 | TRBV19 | CASRQDRATGNTIYF | TGTGCCAGTAGGCAAGACAGGGCGACTGGAAACACCATATATTTT
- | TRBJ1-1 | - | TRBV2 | CASSERGAMVAFF | TGTGCCAGCAGTGAACGGGGGGCGATGGTAGCTTTCTTT
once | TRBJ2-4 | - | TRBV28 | CASSGGNLQVDIQYF | TGTGCCAGCAGTGGGGGGAATCTGCAAGTGGACATTCAGTACTTC
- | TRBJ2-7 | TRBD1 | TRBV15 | CATSSAFRDRGALVTYEQYF | TGTGCCACCAGCAGTGCTTTCCGGGACAGGGGCGCGCTAGTGACCTACGAGCAGTACTTC
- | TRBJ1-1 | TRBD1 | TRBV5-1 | CASRPDRGDTEAFF | TGCGCCAGCAGACCGGACAGGGGGGACACTGAAGCTTTCTTT
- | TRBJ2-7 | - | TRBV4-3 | CASSQTPTGYEQYF | TGCGCCAGCAGCCAAACACCAACAGGGTACGAGCAGTACTTC
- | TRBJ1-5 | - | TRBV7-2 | CASSAPGGRKNQPQHF | TGTGCCAGCAGCGCACCGGGAGGTCGAAAAAATCAGCCCCAGCATTTT
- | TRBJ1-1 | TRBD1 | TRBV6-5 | CASRDRGPNTEAFF | TGTGCCAGCAGGGACAGGGGACCGAACACTGAAGCTTTCTTT
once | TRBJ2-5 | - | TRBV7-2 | CASSLDKETQYF | TGTGCCAGCAGCTTAGACAAAGAGACCCAGTACTTC
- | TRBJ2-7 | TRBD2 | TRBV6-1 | CASSADSGSLGYEQYF | TGTGCCAGCAGTGCGGATAGCGGGAGTCTCGGGTACGAGCAGTACTTC
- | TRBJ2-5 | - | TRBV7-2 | CASNRAGLDSETQYF | TGTGCCAGCAATAGGGCGGGGTTAGATTCCGAGACCCAGTACTTC
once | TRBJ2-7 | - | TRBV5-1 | CASSSNFGEQYF | TGCGCCAGCAGCTCTAACTTTGGCGAGCAGTACTTC
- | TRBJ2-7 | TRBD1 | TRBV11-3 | CASSRPGTGDHEQYF | TGTGCCAGCAGCCGACCCGGGACAGGGGACCACGAGCAGTACTTC
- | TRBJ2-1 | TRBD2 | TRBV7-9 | CASSKGLAGVGEQFF | TGTGCCAGCAGCAAGGGACTAGCGGGAGTAGGGGAGCAGTTCTTC
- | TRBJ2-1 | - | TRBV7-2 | CASSPFSGTWNEQFF | TGTGCCAGCAGCCCCTTTTCGGGAACGTGGAATGAGCAGTTCTTC
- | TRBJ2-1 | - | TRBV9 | CASTVGADYNEQFF | TGTGCCAGCACGGTGGGAGCTGACTACAATGAGCAGTTCTTC
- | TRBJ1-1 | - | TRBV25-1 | CASLGRSPLMNTEAFF | TGTGCCAGCTTGGGGAGGTCCCCTCTAATGAACACTGAAGCTTTCTTT
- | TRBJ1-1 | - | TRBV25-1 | CASSGLRDEGDTEAFF | TGTGCCAGCAGTGGGCTACGGGACGAGGGGGACACTGAAGCTTTCTTT
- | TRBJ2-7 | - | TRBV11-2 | CASSSLTFAYEQYF | TGTGCCAGCAGCTCACTGACTTTCGCCTACGAGCAGTACTTC
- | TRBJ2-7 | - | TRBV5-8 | CASSLQRGPSYEQYF | TGTGCCAGCAGCTTGCAAAGGGGCCCCTCCTACGAGCAGTACTTC
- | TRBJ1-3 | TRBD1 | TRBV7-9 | CASSDVNRGVDTIYF | TGTGCCAGCAGCGACGTTAACAGGGGCGTCGACACCATATATTTT
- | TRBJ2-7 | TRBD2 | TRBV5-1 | CASSLRLAGGREQYF | TGCGCCAGCAGCTTGAGGTTAGCGGGAGGTCGGGAGCAGTACTTC
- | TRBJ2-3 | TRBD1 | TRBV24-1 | CATSDFLMTGSGTDTQYF | TGTGCCACCAGTGATTTTCTAATGACAGGGTCGGGCACAGATACGCAGTATTTT
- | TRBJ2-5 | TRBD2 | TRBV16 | CASSQSSLAGRETQYF | TGTGCCAGCAGCCAATCCTCCTTAGCGGGAAGGGAGACCCAGTACTTC
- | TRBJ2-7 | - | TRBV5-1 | CASSLASRGANEQYF | TGCGCCAGCAGCTTGGCCTCCAGGGGGGCAAACGAGCAGTACTTC
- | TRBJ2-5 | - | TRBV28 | CASSLGGNRETQYF | TGTGCCAGCAGTTTAGGGGGGAATAGAGAGACCCAGTACTTC
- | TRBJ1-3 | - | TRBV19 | CASTNLGGARNTIYF | TGTGCCAGTACAAACTTGGGGGGGGCGAGAAACACCATATATTTT
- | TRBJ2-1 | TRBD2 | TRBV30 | CAPDPGGNEQFF | TGTGCCCCCGACCCGGGGGGTAATGAGCAGTTCTTC
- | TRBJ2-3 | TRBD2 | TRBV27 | CASNLRGLAGADTQYF | TGTGCCAGCAACCTAAGGGGACTAGCGGGAGCAGATACGCAGTATTTT
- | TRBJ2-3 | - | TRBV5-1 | CASRIQANTDTQYF | TGCGCCAGCAGAATACAGGCCAACACAGATACGCAGTATTTT
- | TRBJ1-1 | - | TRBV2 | CASSAGQIKTEAFF | TGTGCCAGCAGTGCCGGACAGATAAAGACTGAAGCTTTCTTT
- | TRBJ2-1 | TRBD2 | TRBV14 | CASSQGRGLRRNEQFF | TGTGCCAGCAGCCAAGGGAGGGGACTACGGAGGAATGAGCAGTTCTTC
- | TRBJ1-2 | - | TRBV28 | CASTLGSYGYTF | TGTGCCAGCACATTGGGGAGCTATGGCTACACCTTC
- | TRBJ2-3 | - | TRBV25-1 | CASSRLPLGTDTQYF | TGTGCCAGCAGTCGACTTCCACTAGGCACAGATACGCAGTATTTT
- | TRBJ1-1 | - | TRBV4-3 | CASSQEVRGTEAFF | TGCGCCAGCAGCCAAGAGGTAAGGGGCACTGAAGCTTTCTTT
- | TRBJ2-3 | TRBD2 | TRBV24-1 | CATSSGGRWGDTQYF | TGTGCCACCAGTTCAGGCGGGAGATGGGGAGATACGCAGTATTTT
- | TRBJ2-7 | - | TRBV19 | CASSVRPWSSYEQYF | TGTGCCAGTAGTGTCCGACCCTGGAGCTCCTACGAGCAGTACTTC
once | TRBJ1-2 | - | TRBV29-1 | CSVDPDIPVYGYTF | TGCAGCGTCGACCCGGACATCCCTGTCTATGGCTACACCTTC
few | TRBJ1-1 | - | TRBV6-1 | CASREPTEKAFF | TGTGCCAGCCGTGAGCCGACAGAAAAAGCTTTCTTT
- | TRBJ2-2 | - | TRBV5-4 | CASSILLSTGELFF | TGTGCCAGCAGCATCCTACTGAGCACCGGGGAGCTGTTTTTT